These T cell receptor beta chains were read from a single sample in a study of blood T cell repertoires in COVID-19. Libraries were prepared by immunoSEQ multiplex PCR; TCRdb keeps only in-frame clonotypes and omits some of them. Counted here are approximately 35,000 clones, more than 70% occurring once; the ten biggest clones make up roughly 44%. Source material: peripheral blood. Receptors originate from a human donor in a cohort sampled during active COVID-19. CDR3s include the opening cysteine and the closing phenylalanine or tryptophan. D genes are given only for firm matches. A clone size is listed for some rows: how often the clone was seen (once, few, many), or a class if it is expanded.

.,TRBJ2-7,.,TRBV24-1,CATGGGGASYEQYF,TGTGCCACCGGGGGAGGAGGAGCCTCCTACGAGCAGTACTTC
.,TRBJ2-3,.,TRBV6-2/TRBV6-3,CASSRNGGADTQYF,TGTGCCAGCAGTCGGAATGGGGGCGCAGATACGCAGTATTTT
.,TRBJ1-1,.,TRBV19,CASRTSGPGYTEAFF,TGTGCCAGTAGGACGTCCGGCCCGGGGTACACTGAAGCTTTCTTT
TRBD1,TRBJ1-5,.,TRBV6-6,CASGGTEIWNQPQHF,TGTGCCAGCGGCGGGACAGAAATATGGAATCAGCCCCAGCATTTT
.,TRBJ2-1,.,TRBV18,CASSAGGGGGYNEQFF,TGTGCCAGCTCAGCAGGTGGGGGCGGGGGATACAATGAGCAGTTCTTC
.,TRBJ2-7,few,TRBV4-1,CASSQGGGGYEQYF,TGCGCCAGCAGCCAAGGGGGAGGGGGTTACGAGCAGTACTTC
.,TRBJ2-7,.,TRBV7-9,CASGRNSYEQYF,TGTGCCAGCGGGAGGAACAGCTACGAGCAGTACTTC
.,TRBJ2-5,.,TRBV7-8,CASSLNLKETQYF,TGTGCCAGCAGCTTAAACTTAAAAGAGACCCAGTACTTC
TRBD1,TRBJ1-1,once,TRBV6-2/TRBV6-3,CASSKNQGVKAFF,TGTGCCAGCAGTAAAAACCAGGGGGTGAAAGCTTTCTTT
.,TRBJ1-2,.,TRBV5-1,CASSRGGEGGYTF,TGCGCCAGCAGCCGAGGCGGGGAAGGTGGCTACACCTTC
.,TRBJ2-2,few,TRBV18,CASSPTGIAGELFF,TGTGCCAGCTCACCTACAGGGATCGCCGGGGAGCTGTTTTTT
TRBD2,TRBJ2-2,.,TRBV5-4,CASSTSLAGGRIGELFF,TGTGCCAGCAGCACCTCACTAGCGGGGGGGCGAATCGGGGAGCTGTTTTTT
.,TRBJ1-6,.,TRBV6-5,CASKRQVVNSPLHF,TGTGCCAGCAAGAGACAGGTCGTTAATTCACCCCTCCACTTT
TRBD1,TRBJ1-5,once,TRBV5-8,CASSQGQGSGGNQPQHF,TGTGCCAGCAGCCAAGGACAGGGCTCGGGTGGCAATCAGCCCCAGCATTTT
.,TRBJ2-7,.,TRBV3-1/TRBV3-2,CASSPHWGSTESYEQYF,TGTGCCAGCAGCCCCCATTGGGGCTCGACCGAATCCTACGAGCAGTACTTC
.,TRBJ2-1,.,TRBV7-9,CASSPTRDLLYNEQFF,TGTGCCAGCAGCCCGACGAGGGACTTACTCTACAATGAGCAGTTCTTC
.,TRBJ2-7,many,TRBV7-8,CASSLAEYEQYF,TGTGCCAGCAGCTTAGCGGAGTACGAGCAGTACTTC
TRBD1,TRBJ1-5,.,TRBV19,CASSQTGASNQPQHF,TGTGCCAGTAGCCAGACAGGGGCTAGCAATCAGCCCCAGCATTTT